This T cell receptor beta chain was captured by sequencing in a study of molecular identifiers for immune sequencing clone quantification. The CDR3 contains 15 residues. TCRdb analysed the PCR reads with MiXCR anew, one entry per CDR3 protein. The table records tens of thousands of distinct CDR3 sequences, roughly 25% of them present only once. This clonotype was counted at least ten times. The sample was naive CD8+ T cells from blood, with Jurkat cell RNA spiked in. The subset denotes: FACS-sorted CD8+CD4-CCR7+CD45RA+ naive T cells. This chain links TRBV21-1 with TRBJ2-7; the table assigns TRBD2, which was not confirmed against the DNA. TRBV21-1 is given as a pseudogene. This receptor was obtained from a human donor in good health. Some libraries in this study had Jurkat cell RNA spiked in. The CDR3 DNA sequence: TGTGCCAGCAGCAAGGGTCCGGAGGGAAACGACGAGCAGTACTTC. It translates to CASSKGPEGNDEQYF.